This T cell receptor (beta chain) was captured by sequencing in a study of OX40 agonist ivuxolimab in advanced cancers. The wider study: Given to patients was ivuxolimab, an agonistic anti-OX40 (CD134) antibody. Earlier treatment with anti-PD-1, anti-PD-L1 or anti-CTLA-4 was permitted, and 35% to 40% had received some. Partial responses occurred in Three dose-escalation patients, one with hepatocellular carcinoma and two with cutaneous melanoma.

Germline V lookup: CDR1 SGHRS, CDR2 YFSETQ. This CDR3 spans 16 amino acids. With V trimmed by 7 bases and J by 0 bases, 8 bases remained unmatched. Sequencing was performed with immunoSEQ multiplex PCR; in TCRdb, only in-frame clones are kept and a portion is missing. The repertoire holds around 80,000 clones, with more than 85% as singletons. Material: CD4+ or CD8+ T cells sorted from blood, obtained in a trial of the OX40 agonist ivuxolimab. The V gene is TRBV5-1, the J gene TRBJ2-3, with 10 bases identical to TRBD2. The clonotype was recovered from an adult with an advanced solid tumor such as melanoma, head and neck, liver or kidney cancer. The CDR3 region is CASRTSGRSSTDTQYF. The CDR3 coding sequence is TGCGCCAGCCGGACTAGCGGCAGGTCTAGCACAGATACGCAGTATTTT.